A single T cell receptor (beta chain) is shown here with its context. This entry comes from a study of blood T cell repertoires in COVID-19. Germline V gives CDR1 MNHEY, CDR2 SVGAGI. Deletions cut 4 bases from V and 0 bases from J, with 12 bases between. The length of the CDR3 is 15 residues. Using immunoSEQ multiplex PCR, the repertoire was profiled, and TCRdb retains in-frame clones only, with some absent. The table has about 140,000 clones, more than 70% seen once. This sequence joins TRBV6-5 and TRBJ1-1, with unresolved D. This sequence originates from a woman aged 55-75 years with acute or convalescent COVID-19. Sample: peripheral blood. For the CDR3, the DNA is TGTGCCAGCAGTTCCCCTGGCAGGATGAACACTGAAGCTTTCTTT. The encoded protein is CASSSPGRMNTEAFF.